This TCR beta chain was sequenced for a study of shared clonotypes between healthy human individuals. At the level of the study: Three plates were used per donor for CD4 naive, three for CD4 memory, two for CD8 naive and one for CD8 memory. Notes on the study in general: A reduction in generation probabilities was seen for non-shared clonotypes relative to those shared by all four donors.

In the case of this clone: Its antigen is as yet unknown.

The J segment lost 2 bases and the V segment lost 5 bases, leaving 5 bases of the junction unmatched. Germline CDR1 and CDR2: SGHNT and YENEEA. This CDR3 region has 14 residues. The input for sorted-subset replicate PCRs was approximately 190 ng DNA, tens of thousands of T cell genomes. Generated by immunoSEQ multiplex PCR, the TCRdb table keeps only in-frame clones and is missing some. The repertoire holds 2,100,000 or so clones, with approximately 96% as singletons. The authors divided CD4+ cells into CD45RA+ naive and CD45RA-negative memory subsets. This chain joins TRBV11-3 and TRBJ2-7; 8 nucleotides match TRBD1. Input material: naive CD4+ T cells sorted from blood. Subset: CD45RA+ positively selected. The sequence was obtained from a man younger than 35 in good health. The CDR3 spells CASSPDRATYEQYF. DNA of the CDR3: TGTGCCAGCAGCCCGGACAGGGCTACCTACGAGCAGTACTTC.